This TCR beta chain was sequenced for a study of OX40 agonist ivuxolimab in advanced cancers. Study overall: The patients got ivuxolimab, which is an agonistic anti-OX40 (CD134) antibody. The mean age was roughly 60 years, ranging from roughly 23 to 90, with roughly four fifths of participants male. Three dose-escalation patients had partial responses: one with hepatocellular carcinoma and two with cutaneous melanoma.

Comments on this clone: Its matching antigen is unknown.

V dropped 8 bases and J dropped 1 base, with 17 bases sitting between them. This CDR3 contains 15 residues. Germline loops: CDR1 SGHTA, CDR2 FQGNSA. Whole-study findings and limits: Partly responding patients at 0.1-3.0 mg/kg showed some of the smallest clonal expansion.

The method was immunoSEQ multiplex PCR; TCRdb's version includes in-frame clones alone and lacks a portion of them. The sample lists tens of thousands of clones; around 84% were seen once. The sequence came from an adult with an advanced solid tumor such as melanoma, head and neck, liver or kidney cancer. The chain links TRBV7-2 to TRBJ2-5; D might be TRBD2 (6 bases). Sample: CD4+ or CD8+ T cells sorted from blood, taken in a trial of the OX40 agonist ivuxolimab. The CDR3 nucleotides read TGTGCCAGCCCGCCGATGGCGGGGACCCAAGAGACCCAGTACTTC. Its translation is CASPPMAGTQETQYF. Combining the CDR3 with reference TRBV7-2 and TRBJ2-5 gives the whole variable domain GAGVSQSPSNKVTEKGKDVELRCDPISGHTALYWYRQSLGQGLEFLIYFQGNSAPDKSGLPSDRFSAERTGGSVSTLTIQRTQQEDSAVYLCASPPMAGTQETQYFGPGTRLLVL.